The sequence of this T cell receptor beta chain was determined in a study of blood T cell repertoires in COVID-19. Study context: Material from acute and convalescent COVID-19 was sourced from the United States, Italy and Spain. Nucleic acid was either cDNA or gDNA, and it came from T cells, B-cell-depleted T cells, or PBMCs.

In the source study's methods: From reference gene primer amplification, estimates of nucleated cell counts were derived. Clones were sequenced by immunoSEQ multiplex PCR, and TCRdb holds only the in-frame ones, with some missing. V and J calls and clone size are those listed in that table; D and trimming were worked out from the DNA. This sample has approximately 240,000 clones, with roughly 84% found just once. Trimming shortened V by 4 bases and J by 1 base, and 7 bases separated the two germline ends. The CDR3 loop spans 13 amino acids. Germline V gives CDR1 WNHNN, CDR2 SYGVQD (reference sequence).

The sequenced sample consisted of peripheral blood. The TCR sequence derives from a woman in her fifties or sixties who had recovered from COVID-19. This chain links TRBV10-1 with TRBJ1-1; D remains unclear. The CDR3 protein is CASSVTGNTEAFF. As DNA, the CDR3 is TGCGCCAGCAGTGTGACGGGGAACACTGAAGCTTTCTTT.